The subject of this entry is one TCR beta chain. V lost 3 bases, J lost 4 bases, and 10 bases lay in between. CDR3 length: 14 amino acids. Germline CDR1 and CDR2: WSHSY and SAAADI. Recovered status in Cohort 3 required two negative PCRs, clearance, or symptom resolution. This sample was included in a study of blood T cell repertoires in COVID-19. Sequenced by immunoSEQ multiplex PCR; TCRdb stores in-frame clones only, minus some. The sample lists some 400,000 clones; 80% to 90% were seen once. The receptor was derived from a man aged 25 to 45 who had recovered from COVID-19. The chain employs TRBV10-2 and TRBJ1-5; TRBD1 is a possible D gene (6 bases). Sequencing input: PBMCs or T cells enriched from blood (not recorded which). The CDR3 spells CASSDGQLNQPQHF. The CDR3 region has the DNA TGCGCCAGCAGTGATGGACAGTTAAATCAGCCCCAGCATTTT.